A single sample gave rise to the 16 T cell receptor beta chains below, sequenced in a study of regulatory T cells in long-lasting Graves disease. The time point here: newly diagnosed GD, antithyroid drugs for less than 3 months. PBMCs were the source of the RNA used for TCR sequencing. Assembly of TCR beta libraries relied on iRepertoire HTBI primers together with Arm-PCR of CDR3 regions. TCRdb reprocessed the multiplex PCR reads via MiXCR and lists one record per CDR3 protein. The sample records 450,000 to 700,000 distinct CDR3 sequences, less than 15% being singletons. These data were likewise used in another study, on T cells in Graves' hyperthyroidism and ophthalmopathy.

Sequenced material: peripheral blood mononuclear cells (PBMCs), taken at new diagnosis, from a patient treated with antithyroid drugs. These receptors all stem from a man aged 30-40 years with Graves disease.

The chain joins TRBV7-3 to TRBJ2-3; 7 nucleotides match TRBD2. Germline CDR1 is SGHTA and CDR2 is FQGTGA. V gave up 5 bases and J gave up 2 bases; unmatched junction bases: 10. The CDR3 loop spans 16 amino acids. DNA for the CDR3: TGTGCCAGCAGCCCACGGGCGGGAGCGGTCACAGATACGCAGTATTTT. This codes for CASSPRAGAVTDTQYF.

The chain recombines TRBV29-1 with TRBJ2-1; D is tentatively TRBD1 or TRBD2 (5 bases each). V lost 7 bases and J 7 bases, leaving 17 bases between the germline ends. The CDR3 contains 13 residues. CDR1 is SQVTM, CDR2 ANQGSEA, per germline. CDR3 residues: CSGGTPNYNEQFF. The DNA for the CDR3 is TGCAGCGGGGGGACGCCTAACTATAATGAGCAGTTCTTC.

The chain employs TRBV13 and TRBJ2-7; 8 nucleotides line up with TRBD2. The CDR3 is 14 amino acids. Germline V gene sequence: CDR1 PRHDT, CDR2 FYEKMQ (reference sequence). The J segment lost 2 bases and the V segment lost 8 bases, leaving 8 bases of the junction unmatched. The CDR3 DNA reads as TGTGCCAGCCAAGCGGGAGCGGGAACCTACGAGCAGTACTTC. Amino acid sequence: CASQAGAGTYEQYF.

In its sample, this clonotype was seen many times. The chain uses TRBV2 and TRBJ2-7, with unresolved D. CDR1 is SNHLY and CDR2 is FYNNEI in the germline V gene. The germline V and J ends were trimmed by 8 bases and 4 bases, with 3 bases remaining between them. This CDR3 is built from 9 residues. The CDR3 loop reads CASGYEQYF. DNA of the CDR3: TGTGCCAGCGGGTACGAGCAGTACTTC.

This clonotype was picked up a small number of times. This chain uses TRBV27 with TRBJ2-1; D perhaps matches TRBD2 (6 bases). The CDR3 spans 14 residues. V shed 6 bases and J shed 6 bases, with 15 bases lying between them. Germline assignment: CDR1 MNHEY and CDR2 SMNVEV (reference sequence). CDR3 bases: TGTGCCAGCAGCCTAGGCGGGGCCAGCAATGAGCAGTTCTTC. Encoded protein: CASSLGGASNEQFF.

The sample holds a few counts of this clonotype. The gene calls are TRBV20-1 and TRBJ1-4; D perhaps matches TRBD1 (5 bases). Germline values: CDR1 DFQATT, CDR2 SNEGSKA (reference sequence). The CDR3 has 14 residues. Trimming removed 5 bases from V and 8 bases from J, with 18 bases in between. Written as DNA, the CDR3 is TGCAGTGCTGCCCGGGCAGGGCTTCGAGAAAAACTGTTTTTT. It encodes CSAARAGLREKLFF.

This clonotype was detected many times. The rearrangement joins TRBV2 to TRBJ2-4; the match to TRBD2 covers 12 bases. CDR3 size: 18 residues. In germline, CDR1 is SNHLY, CDR2 FYNNEI. The ends lost 2 bases at V and 3 bases at J; junction bases unmatched: 8. The DNA of the CDR3 is TGTGCCAGCAGTGAACTAGCGGGAGGGCCCTCTTACAAAAACATTCAGTACTTC. Protein: CASSELAGGPSYKNIQYF.

This clonotype was recorded many times. The chain joins TRBV12-3 or TRBV12-4 to TRBJ1-5, with 7 bases lining up with TRBD1. This CDR3 has 14 residues. With V trimmed by 1 base and J by 9 bases, 6 bases remained unmatched. In DNA, the CDR3 is TGTGCCAGCAGTTTAGGCCAGGGGGGGTCGCCCCAGCATTTT. Protein sequence: CASSLGQGGSPQHF.

This clonotype came up many times. This chain links TRBV10-3 with TRBJ2-1, with TRBD2 identical over 11 bases. Germline CDR1 ENHRY, CDR2 SYGVKD. V lost 4 bases, J lost 5 bases, and 13 bases stayed unmatched. The CDR3 spans 18 residues. The DNA for the CDR3 is TGTGCCATCAGTGGGTGGGGACAAACTAGCGGGAGCGACAATGAGCAGTTCTTC. This sequence encodes CAISGWGQTSGSDNEQFF.

V gene TRBV3-1 combines with J gene TRBJ2-3; 14 bases map to TRBD2. V lost 4 bases and J lost 11; bases outside the gene matches: 5. CDR1 LGHDT and CDR2 YNNKEL come from the germline V gene (reference sequence). This CDR3 comprises 14 residues. The chain's CDR3 is CASSPGLAGGVQYF. The CDR3, as DNA: TGTGCCAGCAGCCCCGGACTAGCGGGAGGCGTGCAGTATTTT.

This clonotype was detected ten times or more. The chain couples TRBV20-1 to TRBJ2-7; the D is unclear. The V and J ends lost 0 bases and 2 bases respectively, with 8 bases between them. Germline CDR1 reads DFQATT; CDR2 reads SNEGSKA (reference sequence). The CDR3 extends over 13 amino acids. The CDR3 spells CSARERLTYEQYF. The DNA of the CDR3 is TGCAGTGCTAGAGAGCGGCTTACCTACGAGCAGTACTTC.

This clonotype was recorded a few times. V is TRBV6-9 and J is TRBJ2-2; TRBD2 might be the D (6 bases). CDR1 is MNHGY and CDR2 is SVAAGI in the germline V gene. This CDR3 contains 15 residues. V dropped 3 bases and J dropped 3 bases, with 11 bases sitting between them. The CDR3 DNA reads as TGTGCCAGCAGTTACGGCGGGGCCTACACCGGGGAGCTGTTTTTT. It yields the protein CASSYGGAYTGELFF.

This clonotype was counted ten times or more. The chain combines TRBV5-1 with TRBJ2-3; 10 positions agree with TRBD2. The length of the CDR3 is 21 residues. The germline V gene encodes CDR1 SGHRS and CDR2 YFSETQ. With V trimmed by 4 bases and J by 2 bases, 22 bases remained unmatched. The CDR3 region has the DNA TGCGCCAGCAGCCCCCAGATTCGTCTCCGAACTAGCGGGATTCACACAGATACGCAGTATTTT. Translating it yields CASSPQIRLRTSGIHTDTQYF.

This clonotype was seen repeatedly, ten times or more. The rearrangement uses TRBV29-1 and TRBJ2-7; 10 bases line up with TRBD2. The CDR3 spans 13 residues. Germline trimming cut 7 bases from V and 3 bases from J; bases unmatched to any gene: 6. Germline V CDR1 and CDR2: SQVTM, ANQGSEA. Here the CDR3 reads CSGSSGSLYEQYF. CDR3 in DNA: TGCAGCGGCTCTAGCGGGAGCCTCTACGAGCAGTACTTC.

This clonotype was counted ten times or more. This chain links TRBV20-1 with TRBJ1-2; D possibly corresponds to TRBD1 (5 bases). Per the germline V gene, CDR1 is DFQATT and CDR2 is SNEGSKA (reference sequence). The CDR3 is 12 residues long. Trimming cost V 6 bases and J 4 bases, with 12 bases left between them. The CDR3 DNA is TGCAGTGCGGAGGACACTTTCTATGGCTACACCTTC. Protein product: CSAEDTFYGYTF.

This clonotype came up many times. The chain recombines TRBV19 with TRBJ2-3; D gene unclear. The germline gives CDR1 LNHDA, CDR2 SQIVND (reference sequence). V shed 7 bases and J shed 2 bases, with 13 bases lying between them. CDR3 length: 14 residues. The CDR3 DNA follows: TGTGCCAGTACCAGGCGGCTAACCACAGATACGCAGTATTTT. Its protein is CASTRRLTTDTQYF. Complete variable domain (other parts from reference TRBV19 and TRBJ2-3): DGGITQSPKYLFRKEGQNVTLSCEQNLNHDAMYWYRQDPGQGLRLIYYSQIVNDFQKGDIAEGYSVSREKKESFPLTVTSAQKNPTAFYLCASTRRLTTDTQYFGPGTRLTVL.